What follows are 30 T cell receptor beta chains derived from one specimen sequenced in a study of CD8 T cells in Susac syndrome. Reverse transcription of about 0.45 to 1 ug RNA used random hexamers. Using its own MiXCR run on the immunoSEQ multiplex PCR reads, TCRdb lists one record per CDR3 protein. This table holds more than 75,000 distinct CDR3 sequences, approximately 92% found once. Sequencing used CD8+ T cells from PBMCs. Every receptor here comes from a human donor in good health.

The DNA of the CDR3 is TGTGCCAGCAGTGAATATGGGGGAACCTATGGCTACACCTTC. Protein product: CASSEYGGTYGYTF. This chain connects TRBV25-1 to TRBJ1-2, with a weak D call TRBD1 (5 bases). Germline loops: CDR1 MGHDK, CDR2 SYGVNS. V was clipped by 0 bases and J by 4 bases, with 9 bases between them. This CDR3 has 14 residues.

This clonotype has just one count. V gene TRBV29-1 combines with J gene TRBJ2-1; either TRBD1 or TRBD2 may fit D (5 bases each). The CDR3 is 13 residues long. CDR1 and CDR2 (germline): SQVTM, ANQGSEA. Trimming removed 7 bases from V and 5 bases from J, with 15 bases in between. In DNA, the CDR3 is TGCAGCGCCCGGGGACGGCTGAACAATGAGCAGTTCTTC. Encoded protein: CSARGRLNNEQFF.

The chain couples TRBV7-9 to TRBJ1-2; unclear D gene. The CDR3 sequence is 13 residues long. The V gene lost 0 bases and the J gene lost 5 bases, with 7 bases spanning the gap. Germline V gene lookup returns CDR1 SEHNR and CDR2 FQNEAQ (reference sequence). This chain's CDR3 is CASSLATRYGYTF. The DNA for the CDR3 is TGTGCCAGCAGCTTAGCAACGCGGTATGGCTACACCTTC.

The chain uses TRBV6-5 and TRBJ1-1; tentatively, D is TRBD1 (5 bases). CDR3 size: 17 residues. The germline CDR1 and CDR2 sequences are MNHEY and SVGAGI. Deletions cut 0 bases from V and 5 bases from J, with 19 bases between. The CDR3 region is CASSYSVMEGRGTEAFF. In DNA form, the CDR3 reads TGTGCCAGCAGTTACTCGGTTATGGAGGGAAGGGGAACTGAAGCTTTCTTT.

The count of this clonotype is one. The V call is TRBV6-5, the J call TRBJ2-5, with D unresolved. The CDR3 has 13 amino acids. In germline, CDR1 is MNHEY, CDR2 SVGAGI. V lost 5 bases and J 7 bases, leaving 14 bases between the germline ends. CDR3 protein: CASSETYRGTQYF. The CDR3, as DNA: TGTGCCAGCAGTGAGACGTATCGAGGGACCCAGTACTTC.

The chain couples TRBV13 to TRBJ2-5, with unresolved D. Germline loops: CDR1 PRHDT, CDR2 FYEKMQ (reference sequence). This CDR3 region has 13 residues. V was trimmed by 0 bases and J by 5 bases, leaving 7 bases between them. The CDR3 sequence is CASSLGGSETQYF. The CDR3, as DNA: TGTGCCAGCAGCTTAGGCGGGTCGGAGACCCAGTACTTC. Full variable domain (outside the CDR3, taken from reference TRBV13 and TRBJ2-5): AAGVIQSPRHLIKEKRETATLKCYPIPRHDTVYWYQQGPGQDPQFLISFYEKMQSDKGSIPDRFSAQQFSDYHSELNMSSLELGDSALYFCASSLGGSETQYFGPGTRLLVL.

The chain joins TRBV5-6 to TRBJ2-7, with 7 positions matching TRBD1. The germline V gene has CDR1 SGHDT and CDR2 YYEEEE. This CDR3 comprises 13 residues. Losses at the gene ends were 3 bases for V and 7 bases for J; bases not matched to a gene: 7. The CDR3 DNA follows: TGTGCCAGCAGCTCCCTGGGACAGTGGGAGCAGTACTTC. Protein sequence: CASSSLGQWEQYF.

The DNA for the CDR3 is TGTGCCAGCAGCCCCCTTGGCACAGATACGCAGTATTTT. Translated: CASSPLGTDTQYF. The chain couples TRBV7-2 to TRBJ2-3; D gene ambiguous. The CDR3 consists of 13 residues. Germline V CDR1 and CDR2: SGHTA, FQGNSA. Trimming took off 5 bases at V and 1 base at J, with 7 bases between the two ends.

The CDR3 DNA follows: TGCGCCAGCAGCGCGACAGGGTCCTCCTACGAGCAGTACTTC. Translated, it gives CASSATGSSYEQYF. The J gene is TRBJ2-7, the V gene TRBV5-1; 7 bases are a match to TRBD1. Germline V CDR1 and CDR2: SGHRS, YFSETQ. Trimming took 4 bases from V and 0 from J; bases not matched to a gene: 4. The CDR3 contains 14 residues.

V usage is TRBV7-3 and J usage is TRBJ2-1; D is perhaps TRBD2 (5 bases). Germline values: CDR1 SGHTA, CDR2 FQGTGA. The CDR3 is 15 amino acids. Trimming shortened V by 2 bases and J by 10 bases, and 18 bases separated the two germline ends. For the CDR3, the DNA is TGTGCCAGCAGCTTACGCCTAGCTGTATTCGGAGAGCAGTTCTTC. It translates to CASSLRLAVFGEQFF.

This clonotype appeared a single time. The chain joins TRBV9 to TRBJ1-1, with D perhaps matching TRBD1 (5 bases). CDR1 SGDLS and CDR2 YYNGEE come from the germline V gene. The CDR3 consists of 17 residues. The ends were cut back, 4 bases at V and 0 bases at J, with 19 bases in the middle. The CDR3 loop reads CASSLAEGMGLNTEAFF. DNA of the CDR3: TGTGCCAGCAGCCTTGCAGAGGGGATGGGGTTGAACACTGAAGCTTTCTTT.

The V and J genes are TRBV11-2 and TRBJ2-7; TRBD1 matches at 9 bases. The V gene end was trimmed by 2 bases and the J gene end by 7 bases; junction bases not matched to a gene: 9. The germline gives CDR1 SGHAT, CDR2 FQNNGV. The CDR3 length is 15 residues. CDR3 nucleotides: TGTGCCAGCAGCTTATACGGGACAGGGATGGGAGAGCAGTACTTC. Amino acid sequence: CASSLYGTGMGEQYF.

This clonotype appeared once. This chain connects TRBV20-1 to TRBJ2-3; no firm D call. Deletions cut 5 bases from V and 8 bases from J, with 8 bases between. This CDR3 has 10 residues. The V gene's germline CDR1 is DFQATT and CDR2 SNEGSKA (reference sequence). This chain's CDR3 is CSASAGTQYF. CDR3 nucleotides: TGCAGTGCTTCGGCTGGTACGCAGTATTTT.

This sequence joins TRBV27 and TRBJ1-2, with 9 bases that match TRBD1. The germline V gene encodes CDR1 MNHEY and CDR2 SMNVEV (reference sequence). V shed 2 bases and J 6 bases; nucleotides not matched to a gene: 7. The CDR3 consists of 15 residues. Written as DNA, the CDR3 is TGTGCCAGCAGTTTAAGGACAGGGGCATCTGATGGCTACACCTTC. Residues: CASSLRTGASDGYTF.

V is TRBV27 and J is TRBJ1-1; the D is unclear. Trimming shortened V by 3 bases and J by 2 bases, and 10 bases separated the two germline ends. The CDR3 is made up of 14 amino acids. The germline V gene has CDR1 MNHEY and CDR2 SMNVEV (reference sequence). This chain's CDR3 is CASSFVGVNTEAFF. The CDR3 coding sequence is TGTGCCAGCAGTTTCGTGGGAGTTAACACTGAAGCTTTCTTT.

The rearrangement joins TRBV9 to TRBJ2-5; no definite D call. CDR3 length equals 14 residues. Germline V lookup: CDR1 SGDLS, CDR2 YYNGEE. The V gene lost 1 base and the J gene lost 2 bases, with 9 bases spanning the gap. CDR3 coding DNA: TGTGCCAGCAGCGTATACGACCAGCAAGAGACCCAGTACTTC. This encodes CASSVYDQQETQYF.

The V and J genes are TRBV19 and TRBJ2-5, with TRBD1 matching over 7 bases. CDR1 and CDR2 (germline): LNHDA, SQIVND (reference sequence). With 6 bases clipped from V and 4 bases from J, the junction kept 5 bases outside the gene matches. The CDR3 runs 13 residues. The CDR3 loop is CASSGQDGETQYF. The CDR3, as DNA: TGTGCCAGTAGCGGACAGGACGGAGAGACCCAGTACTTC.

The chain combines TRBV19 with TRBJ1-5, with 7 bases fitting TRBD1. This CDR3 spans 17 amino acids. V trimming: 6 bases; J trimming: 4 bases; junction bases outside the gene matches: 15. Germline-derived CDR1 and CDR2 are LNHDA and SQIVND (reference sequence). DNA for the CDR3: TGTGCCAGTAGCCCCACCCTCGGGACAGAGTATAATCAGCCCCAGCATTTT. Its protein product is CASSPTLGTEYNQPQHF.

The chain is built from TRBV20-1 and TRBJ1-2, with 8 nucleotides matching TRBD1. The CDR3 runs 11 residues. Germline V gives CDR1 DFQATT, CDR2 SNEGSKA (reference sequence). V gave up 5 bases and J gave up 8 bases; unmatched junction bases: 4. CDR3: CSASQGDGYTF. The CDR3 coding sequence is TGCAGTGCTTCACAGGGGGACGGCTACACCTTC.

The V gene is TRBV5-1, the J gene TRBJ1-2; D remains ambiguous. The CDR3 length is 15 residues. Germline V gene lookup returns CDR1 SGHRS and CDR2 YFSETQ. V was cut by 7 bases and J by 2 bases, with 18 bases left in between. The CDR3 region has the DNA TGCGCCAGCGCCCTTCTTGTGGGCCCCAACTATGGCTACACCTTC. This encodes CASALLVGPNYGYTF.

The chain has TRBV7-9 and TRBJ1-1; D is ambiguous. Per germline, CDR1 SEHNR and CDR2 FQNEAQ (reference sequence). Trimming removed 3 bases from V and 2 bases from J, with 16 bases in between. The CDR3 spans 16 residues. In nucleotides, the CDR3 is TGTGCCAGCAGCTTCGGAAGGGCGCGGATCAACACTGAAGCTTTCTTT. As protein: CASSFGRARINTEAFF.

The chain has TRBV15 and TRBJ1-3; unclear D gene. V was shortened by 3 bases and J by 4 bases, with 13 bases between the two germline ends. The CDR3 runs 15 residues. Germline CDR1 LNHNV, CDR2 YYDKDF (reference sequence). This CDR3 reads CATSSNLYAGNTIYF. As DNA, the CDR3 is TGTGCCACCAGCAGTAACCTTTATGCGGGAAACACCATATATTTT.

In DNA form, the CDR3 reads TGTGCCATCAGTGAGGCGGCTAGCGGGGGGGCCGATGAGCAGTTCTTC. Translation: CAISEAASGGADEQFF. The chain has TRBV10-3 and TRBJ2-1; 12 nucleotides align to TRBD2. The V segment lost 2 bases and the J segment 8 bases; nucleotides outside the gene matches: 7. Germline CDR1 and CDR2: ENHRY and SYGVKD. The CDR3 covers 16 residues.

The rearrangement uses TRBV11-2 and TRBJ2-1; 8 bases are shared with TRBD1. Germline V gene data show CDR1 as SGHAT and CDR2 as FQNNGV. The CDR3 consists of 15 residues. V lost 7 bases to trimming and J lost 10 bases; unmatched junction nucleotides: 15. CDR3 nucleotides: TGTGCCAGCACCCCAGGGGGCCCGATGAGTGGGGAGCAGTTCTTC. Translation gives CASTPGGPMSGEQFF.

The CDR3 is CASRGGGANNEQFF. CDR3 DNA: TGTGCCAGCAGGGGCGGGGGGGCCAACAATGAGCAGTTCTTC. J is TRBJ2-1 and V is TRBV7-8; TRBD2 agrees at 9 bases. Germline-derived CDR1 and CDR2 are SGHVS and FQNEAQ. The CDR3 length is 14 residues. With 6 bases clipped from V and 5 bases from J, the junction kept 5 bases outside the gene matches.

The V and J genes are TRBV29-1 and TRBJ2-7; D uncertain. The CDR3 consists of 11 residues. V was trimmed by 2 bases and J by 6 bases, leaving 8 bases between them. CDR1 and CDR2 (germline): SQVTM, ANQGSEA. The CDR3 region is CSVEMGIEQYF. The CDR3 DNA is TGCAGCGTTGAAATGGGGATCGAGCAGTACTTC.

The V and J genes are TRBV3-1 and TRBJ2-6, with D perhaps TRBD1 (6 bases). CDR3 length: 15 residues. The V end was cut by 4 bases, the J end by 3 bases, with 10 bases between. Germline V CDR1 and CDR2: LGHDT, YNNKEL (reference sequence). The CDR3 region has the DNA TGTGCCAGCAGCCCCCACAGGGATGGGGCCAACGTCCTGACTTTC. Translating it yields CASSPHRDGANVLTF.

V usage is TRBV18 and J usage is TRBJ2-7; the D call may be TRBD1 or TRBD2 (6 bases each). There are 16 residues in the CDR3. With 2 bases removed from V and 0 bases from J, the gap between germline ends came to 14 bases. From germline, CDR1 is KGHSH and CDR2 LQKENI. The CDR3 DNA sequence: TGTGCCAGCTCACCAGAGGGGGGTTCGAGCTCCTACGAGCAGTACTTC. Translating it yields CASSPEGGSSSYEQYF. Supplemented by reference TRBV18 and TRBJ2-7, the full variable domain reads NAGVMQNPRHLVRRRGQEARLRCSPMKGHSHVYWYRQLPEEGLKFMVYLQKENIIDESGMPKERFSAEFPKEGPSILRIQQVVRGDSAAYFCASSPEGGSSSYEQYFGPGTRLTVT.

The chain combines TRBV20-1 with TRBJ1-1; the match to TRBD1 covers 10 bases. The junction had 5 bases not matched to a gene; V was cut back by 0 bases and J by 4 bases. The V gene's germline CDR1 is DFQATT and CDR2 SNEGSKA (reference sequence). This CDR3 is 15 amino acids long. CDR3 DNA: TGCAGTGCTAGAGAACGGTGGACAGGGGGCACTGAAGCTTTCTTT. It specifies CSARERWTGGTEAFF.

The CDR3 sequence is CASSMSGRETQYF. CDR3 coding DNA: TGTGCCAGCAGCATGTCGGGGCGAGAGACCCAGTACTTC. The chain recombines TRBV5-6 with TRBJ2-5; either TRBD1 or TRBD2 may supply D (5 bases each). The V gene lost 4 bases and the J gene lost 4 bases, with 11 bases spanning the gap. This CDR3 has 13 residues. Looked up from germline, CDR1 is SGHDT and CDR2 is YYEEEE.